The rows below give T cell receptor beta chains drawn from one sample of a study of T cells after yellow fever vaccination. One entry per CDR3 protein, called by TCRdb with MiXCR from the 5' RACE reads. The sample includes 400,000 or so distinct CDR3 sequences, approximately 5.7% seen only once; the top ten take 14% to 15%. The sample in question was PBMCs, obtained 5 days after the yellow fever booster vaccination. Every receptor here comes from a man younger than 40 who received the YFV17D yellow fever vaccine. Both conserved end residues are trimmed from each CDR3. A D gene is named only where the DNA matches it firmly.

j_call v_call d_call cdr3_aa
TRBJ1-5 TRBV9 . ASSGGSDDQPQH
TRBJ2-5 TRBV5-1 . ASSLEGRGGETQY
TRBJ2-3 TRBV5-4 TRBD2 ASSGGLAGVLNADTQY
TRBJ2-2 TRBV19 . ASRRGAIGTGELF
TRBJ1-2 TRBV20-1 . SARDRQGLRDT
TRBJ2-3 TRBV12-3/TRBV12-4 TRBD2 ASSFSAGAADTQY
TRBJ2-7 TRBV5-1 . ASSAGGDEQY
TRBJ2-1 TRBV20-1 . SATDPSYNEQF
TRBJ2-1 TRBV20-1 . SATPVVSSYNEQF
TRBJ2-5 TRBV3-1 . ASSQRDFQETQY